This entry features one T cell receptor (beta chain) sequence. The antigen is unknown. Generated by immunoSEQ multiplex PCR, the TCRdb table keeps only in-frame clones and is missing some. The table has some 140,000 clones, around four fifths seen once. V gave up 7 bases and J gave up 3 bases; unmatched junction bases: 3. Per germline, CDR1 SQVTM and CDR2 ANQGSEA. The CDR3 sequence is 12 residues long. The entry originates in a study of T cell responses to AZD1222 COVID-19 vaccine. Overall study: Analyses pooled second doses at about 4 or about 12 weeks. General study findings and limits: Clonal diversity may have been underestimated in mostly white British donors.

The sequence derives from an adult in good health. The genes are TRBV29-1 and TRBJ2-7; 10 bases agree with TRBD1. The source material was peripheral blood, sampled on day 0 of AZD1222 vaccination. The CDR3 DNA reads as TGCAGCGGACGGACAGGGGGCTACGAGCAGTACTTC. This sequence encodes CSGRTGGYEQYF.